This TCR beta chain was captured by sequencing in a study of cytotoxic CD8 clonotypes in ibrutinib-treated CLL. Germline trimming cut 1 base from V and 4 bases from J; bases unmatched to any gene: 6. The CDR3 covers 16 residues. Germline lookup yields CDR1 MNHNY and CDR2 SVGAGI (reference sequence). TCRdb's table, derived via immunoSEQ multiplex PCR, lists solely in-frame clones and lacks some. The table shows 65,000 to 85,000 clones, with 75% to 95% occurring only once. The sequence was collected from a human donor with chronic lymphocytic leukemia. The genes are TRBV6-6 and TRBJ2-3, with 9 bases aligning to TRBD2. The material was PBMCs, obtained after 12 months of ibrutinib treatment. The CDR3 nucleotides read TGTGCCAGCAGTTACTTGGGGACTAGCAATGCAGATACGCAGTATTTT. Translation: CASSYLGTSNADTQYF.